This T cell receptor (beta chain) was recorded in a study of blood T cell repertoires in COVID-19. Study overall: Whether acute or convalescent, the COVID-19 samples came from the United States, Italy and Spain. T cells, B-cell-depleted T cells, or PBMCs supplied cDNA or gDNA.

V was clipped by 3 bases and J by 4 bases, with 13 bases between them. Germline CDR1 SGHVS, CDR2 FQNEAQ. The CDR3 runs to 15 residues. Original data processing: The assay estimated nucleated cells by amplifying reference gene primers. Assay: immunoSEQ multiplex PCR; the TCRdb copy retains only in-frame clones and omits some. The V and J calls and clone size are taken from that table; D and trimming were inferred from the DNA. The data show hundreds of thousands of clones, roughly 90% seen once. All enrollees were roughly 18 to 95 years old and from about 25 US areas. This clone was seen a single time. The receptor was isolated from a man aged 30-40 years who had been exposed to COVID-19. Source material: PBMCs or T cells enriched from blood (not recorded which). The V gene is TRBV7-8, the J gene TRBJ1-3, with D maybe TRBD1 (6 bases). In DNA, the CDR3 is TGTGCCAGCAGCTTCTCAGGGGAGACCGGAAACACCATATATTTT. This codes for CASSFSGETGNTIYF.